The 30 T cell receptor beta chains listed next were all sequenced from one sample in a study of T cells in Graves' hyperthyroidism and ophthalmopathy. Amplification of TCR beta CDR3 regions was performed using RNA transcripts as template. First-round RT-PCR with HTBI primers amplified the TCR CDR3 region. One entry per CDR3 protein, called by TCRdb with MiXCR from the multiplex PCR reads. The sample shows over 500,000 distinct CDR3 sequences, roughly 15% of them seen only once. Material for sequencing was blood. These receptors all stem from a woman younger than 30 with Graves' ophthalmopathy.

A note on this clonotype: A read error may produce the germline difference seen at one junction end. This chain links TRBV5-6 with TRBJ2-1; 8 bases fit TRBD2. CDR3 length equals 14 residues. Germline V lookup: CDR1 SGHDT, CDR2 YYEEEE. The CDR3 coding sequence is TGTGCCAGCAGCTTGGGGACTAGCTACGATGAGCAGTTCTTC. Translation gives CASSLGTSYDEQFF.

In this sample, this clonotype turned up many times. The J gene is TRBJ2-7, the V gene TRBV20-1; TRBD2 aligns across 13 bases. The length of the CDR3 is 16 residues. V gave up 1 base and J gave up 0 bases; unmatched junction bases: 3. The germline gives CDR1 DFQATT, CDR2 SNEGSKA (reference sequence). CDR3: CSARGGTSGDSYEQYF. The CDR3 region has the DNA TGCAGTGCTAGAGGGGGGACTAGCGGGGACTCCTACGAGCAGTACTTC.

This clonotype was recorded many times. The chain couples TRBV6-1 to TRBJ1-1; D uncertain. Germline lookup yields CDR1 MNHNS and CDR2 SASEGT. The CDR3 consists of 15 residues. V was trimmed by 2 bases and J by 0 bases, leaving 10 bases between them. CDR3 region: CASSENLGMNTEAFF. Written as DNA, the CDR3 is TGTGCCAGCAGTGAAAATCTCGGGATGAACACTGAAGCTTTCTTT.

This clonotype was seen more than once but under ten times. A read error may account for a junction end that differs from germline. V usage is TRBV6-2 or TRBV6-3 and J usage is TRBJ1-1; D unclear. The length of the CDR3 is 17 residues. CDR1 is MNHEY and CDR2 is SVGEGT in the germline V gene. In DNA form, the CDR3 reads TGTGCCAGCAGTTACTCTCGGACCCGACTGTTGAACACTGGAGCTTTCTTT. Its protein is CASSYSRTRLLNTGAFF.

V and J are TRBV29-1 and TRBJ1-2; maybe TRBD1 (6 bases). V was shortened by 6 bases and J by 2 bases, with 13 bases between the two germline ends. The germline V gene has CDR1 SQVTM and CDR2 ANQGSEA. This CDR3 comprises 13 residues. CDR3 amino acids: CSVDKQGNYGYTF. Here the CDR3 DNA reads TGCAGCGTAGACAAACAGGGAAACTATGGCTACACCTTC. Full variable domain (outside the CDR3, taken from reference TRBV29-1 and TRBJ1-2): SAVISQKPSRDICQRGTSLTIQCQVDSQVTMMFWYRQQPGQSLTLIATANQGSEATYESGFVIDKFPISRPNLTFSTLTVSNMSPEDSSIYLCSVDKQGNYGYTFGSGTRLTVV.

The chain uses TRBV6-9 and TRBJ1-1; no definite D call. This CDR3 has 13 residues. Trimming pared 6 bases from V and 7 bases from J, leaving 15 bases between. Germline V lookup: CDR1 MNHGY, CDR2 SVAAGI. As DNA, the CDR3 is TGTGCCAGCAGCTTACCTGGACGGCGTGAAGCTTTCTTT. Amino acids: CASSLPGRREAFF.

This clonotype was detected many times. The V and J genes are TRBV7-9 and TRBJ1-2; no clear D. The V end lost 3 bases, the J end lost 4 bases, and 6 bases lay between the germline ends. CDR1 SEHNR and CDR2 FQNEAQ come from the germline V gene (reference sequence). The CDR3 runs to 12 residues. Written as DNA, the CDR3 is TGTGCCAGCAGCTTTAACCTCTATGGCTACACCTTC. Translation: CASSFNLYGYTF. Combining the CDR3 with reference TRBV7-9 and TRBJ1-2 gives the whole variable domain DTGVSQNPRHKITKRGQNVTFRCDPISEHNRLYWYRQTLGQGPEFLTYFQNEAQLEKSRLLSDRFSAERPKGSFSTLEIQRTEQGDSAMYLCASSFNLYGYTFGSGTRLTVV.

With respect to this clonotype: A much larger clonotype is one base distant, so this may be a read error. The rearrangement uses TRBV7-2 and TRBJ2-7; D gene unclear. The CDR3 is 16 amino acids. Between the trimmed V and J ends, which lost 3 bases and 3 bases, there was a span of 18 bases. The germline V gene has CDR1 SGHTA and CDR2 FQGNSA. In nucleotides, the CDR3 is TGTGCCAGCAGCTTGCGGTCGGAAGGGCGATACTACGAGCAGTACTTC. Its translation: CASSLRSEGRYYEQYF.

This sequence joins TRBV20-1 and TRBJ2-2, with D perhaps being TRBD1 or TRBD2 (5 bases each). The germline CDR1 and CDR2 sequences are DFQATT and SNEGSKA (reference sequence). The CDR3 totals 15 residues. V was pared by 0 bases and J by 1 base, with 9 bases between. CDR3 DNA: TGCAGTGCTAGAGATCGGGGCAAGAACACCGGGGAGCTGTTTTTT. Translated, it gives CSARDRGKNTGELFF.

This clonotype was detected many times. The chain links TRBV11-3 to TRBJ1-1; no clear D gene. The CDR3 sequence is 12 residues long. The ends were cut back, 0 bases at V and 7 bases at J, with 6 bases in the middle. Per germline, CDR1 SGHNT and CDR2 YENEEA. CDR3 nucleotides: TGTGCCAGCAGCTTAGACGGACTTGAAGCTTTCTTT. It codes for CASSLDGLEAFF.

CDR3 protein: CATSDIRANYGYTF. The DNA of the CDR3 is TGTGCCACCAGTGATATCAGGGCTAACTATGGCTACACCTTC. V is TRBV24-1 and J is TRBJ1-2; D possibly corresponds to TRBD1 (5 bases). Germline assignment: CDR1 KGHDR and CDR2 SFDVKD. This CDR3 has 14 amino acids. Trimming left V 3 bases short and J 0 bases short, with 7 bases between.

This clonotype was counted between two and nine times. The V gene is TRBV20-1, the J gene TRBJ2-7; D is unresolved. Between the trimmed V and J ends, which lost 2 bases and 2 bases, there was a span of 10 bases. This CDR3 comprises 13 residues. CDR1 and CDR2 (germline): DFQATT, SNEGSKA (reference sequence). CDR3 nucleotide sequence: TGCAGTGCTAGATGGGAAAACCCCTACGAGCAGTACTTC. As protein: CSARWENPYEQYF.

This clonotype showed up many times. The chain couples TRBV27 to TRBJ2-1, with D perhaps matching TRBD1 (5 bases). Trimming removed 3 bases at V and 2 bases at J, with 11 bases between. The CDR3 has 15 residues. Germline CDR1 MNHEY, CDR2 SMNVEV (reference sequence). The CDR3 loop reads CASSFRPGPYNEQFF. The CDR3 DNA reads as TGTGCCAGCAGTTTTCGCCCAGGGCCCTACAATGAGCAGTTCTTC.

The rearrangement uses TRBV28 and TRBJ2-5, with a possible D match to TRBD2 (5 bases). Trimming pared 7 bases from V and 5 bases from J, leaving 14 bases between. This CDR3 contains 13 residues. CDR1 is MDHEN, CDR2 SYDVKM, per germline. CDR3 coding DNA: TGTGCCAGCACCCTGGGAGCTCGGGAGACCCAGTACTTC. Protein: CASTLGARETQYF.

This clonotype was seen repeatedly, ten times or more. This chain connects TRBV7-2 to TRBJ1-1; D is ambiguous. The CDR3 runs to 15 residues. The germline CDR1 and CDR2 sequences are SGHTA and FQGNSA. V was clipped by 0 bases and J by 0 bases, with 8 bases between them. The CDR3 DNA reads TGTGCCAGCAGCTTAGCGGTGGGAATGAACACTGAAGCTTTCTTT. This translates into CASSLAVGMNTEAFF.

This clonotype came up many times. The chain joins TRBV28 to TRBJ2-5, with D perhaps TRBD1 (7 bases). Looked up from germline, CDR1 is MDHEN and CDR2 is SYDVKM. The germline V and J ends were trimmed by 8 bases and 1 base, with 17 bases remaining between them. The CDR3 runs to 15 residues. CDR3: CASQLEGAVQETQYF. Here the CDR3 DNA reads TGTGCCAGCCAACTGGAGGGGGCAGTCCAAGAGACCCAGTACTTC.

CDR3 region: CASSYSNQAFSGNTIYF. The CDR3 DNA reads TGTGCCAGCAGTTACTCGAATCAGGCGTTCTCTGGAAACACCATATATTTT. The chain couples TRBV6-6 to TRBJ1-3; D not resolved. Germline CDR1 is MNHNY and CDR2 is SVGAGI (reference sequence). V lost 0 bases to trimming and J lost 0 bases, with 12 bases between them. The CDR3 covers 17 residues.

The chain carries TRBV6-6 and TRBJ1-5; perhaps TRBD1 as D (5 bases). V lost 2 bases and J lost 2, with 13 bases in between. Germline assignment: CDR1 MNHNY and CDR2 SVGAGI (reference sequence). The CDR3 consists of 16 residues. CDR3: CASSYIGLGGNQPQHF. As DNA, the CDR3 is TGTGCCAGCAGTTACATTGGACTGGGGGGCAATCAGCCCCAGCATTTT.

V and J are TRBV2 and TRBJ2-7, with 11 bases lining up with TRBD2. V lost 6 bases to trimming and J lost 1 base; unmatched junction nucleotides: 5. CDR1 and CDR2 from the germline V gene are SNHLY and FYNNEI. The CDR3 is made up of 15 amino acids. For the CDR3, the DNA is TGTGCCAGCAGAGGACTAGCGGGTAGGTCCTACGAGCAGTACTTC. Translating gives CASRGLAGRSYEQYF. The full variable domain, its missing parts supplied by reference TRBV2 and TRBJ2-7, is EPEVTQTPSHQVTQMGQEVILRCVPISNHLYFYWYRQILGQKVEFLVSFYNNEISEKSEIFDDQFSVERPDGSNFTLKIRSTKLEDSAMYFCASRGLAGRSYEQYFGPGTRLTVT.

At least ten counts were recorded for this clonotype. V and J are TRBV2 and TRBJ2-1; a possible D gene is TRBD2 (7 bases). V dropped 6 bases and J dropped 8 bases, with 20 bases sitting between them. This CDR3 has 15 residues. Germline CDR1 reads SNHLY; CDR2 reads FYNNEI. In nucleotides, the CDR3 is TGTGCCAGCAGCGCGGGGGCCGTAGAGGCTCATGAGCAGTTCTTC. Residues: CASSAGAVEAHEQFF.

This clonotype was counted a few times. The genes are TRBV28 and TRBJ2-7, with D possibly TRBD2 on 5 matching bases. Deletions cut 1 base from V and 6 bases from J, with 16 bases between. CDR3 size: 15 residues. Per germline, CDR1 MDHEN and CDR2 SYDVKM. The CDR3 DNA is TGTGCCAGCAGTTTATCCCGGACGACGGGGAGCGAGCAGTACTTC. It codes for CASSLSRTTGSEQYF.

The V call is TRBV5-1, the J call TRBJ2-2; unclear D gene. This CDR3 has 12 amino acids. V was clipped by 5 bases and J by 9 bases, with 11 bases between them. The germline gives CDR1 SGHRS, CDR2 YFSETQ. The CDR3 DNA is TGCGCCAGCAGTGTCCCTGGGCGGGAGCTGTTTTTT. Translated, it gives CASSVPGRELFF. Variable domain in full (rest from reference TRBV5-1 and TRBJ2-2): KAGVTQTPRYLIKTRGQQVTLSCSPISGHRSVSWYQQTPGQGLQFLFEYFSETQRNKGNFPGRFSGRQFSNSRSEMNVSTLELGDSALYLCASSVPGRELFFGEGSRLTVL.

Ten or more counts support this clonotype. Here the CDR3 reads CASSPGLDEDIQYF. The CDR3 nucleotides are TGCGCCAGCAGCCCTGGACTAGATGAGGACATTCAGTACTTC. V and J are TRBV5-1 and TRBJ2-4, with 7 bases identical to TRBD2. Germline-derived CDR1 and CDR2 are SGHRS and YFSETQ. V dropped 4 bases and J dropped 8; count of bases not matched to a gene: 9. This CDR3 has 14 residues.

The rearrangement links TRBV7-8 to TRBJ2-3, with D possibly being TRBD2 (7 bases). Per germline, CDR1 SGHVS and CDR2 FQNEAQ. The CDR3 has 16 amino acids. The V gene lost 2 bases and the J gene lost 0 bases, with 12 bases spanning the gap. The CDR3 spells CASSLFSGTSTDTQYF. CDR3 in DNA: TGTGCCAGCAGCTTATTCAGCGGGACAAGCACAGATACGCAGTATTTT.

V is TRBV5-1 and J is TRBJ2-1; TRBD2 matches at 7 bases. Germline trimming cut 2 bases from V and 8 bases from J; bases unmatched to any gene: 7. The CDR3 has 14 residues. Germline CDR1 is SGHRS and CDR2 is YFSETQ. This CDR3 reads CASSFAGVRDEQFF. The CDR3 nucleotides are TGCGCCAGCAGCTTCGCGGGGGTGAGGGATGAGCAGTTCTTC. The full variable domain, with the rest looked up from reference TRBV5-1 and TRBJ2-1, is KAGVTQTPRYLIKTRGQQVTLSCSPISGHRSVSWYQQTPGQGLQFLFEYFSETQRNKGNFPGRFSGRQFSNSRSEMNVSTLELGDSALYLCASSFAGVRDEQFFGPGTRLTVL.

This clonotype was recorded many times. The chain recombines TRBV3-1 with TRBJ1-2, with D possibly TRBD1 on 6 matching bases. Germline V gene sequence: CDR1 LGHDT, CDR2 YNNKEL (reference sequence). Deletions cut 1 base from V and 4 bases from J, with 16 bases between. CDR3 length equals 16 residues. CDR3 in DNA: TGTGCCAGCAGCCAAGGCAACAGGGTTCTGGGCTATGGCTACACCTTC. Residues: CASSQGNRVLGYGYTF.

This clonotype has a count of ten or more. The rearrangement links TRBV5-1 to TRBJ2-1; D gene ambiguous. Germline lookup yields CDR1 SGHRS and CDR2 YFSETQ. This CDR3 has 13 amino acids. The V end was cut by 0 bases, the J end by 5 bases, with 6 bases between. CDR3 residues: CASSLDVHNEQFF. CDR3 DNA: TGCGCCAGCAGCTTGGACGTACACAATGAGCAGTTCTTC.

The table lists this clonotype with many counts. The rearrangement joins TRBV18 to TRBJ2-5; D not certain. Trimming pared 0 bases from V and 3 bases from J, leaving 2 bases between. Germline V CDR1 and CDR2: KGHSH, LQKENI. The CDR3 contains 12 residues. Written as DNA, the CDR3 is TGTGCCAGCTCACCACCAGAAGAGACCCAGTACTTC. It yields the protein CASSPPEETQYF.

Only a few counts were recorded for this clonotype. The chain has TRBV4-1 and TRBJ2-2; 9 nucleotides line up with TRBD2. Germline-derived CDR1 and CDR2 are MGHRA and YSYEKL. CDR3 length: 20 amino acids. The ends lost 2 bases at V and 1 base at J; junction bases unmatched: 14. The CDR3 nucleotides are TGCGCCAGCAGCCAACAGGGCTTAGCGGGAGTAAAAGGGAACACCGGGGAGCTGTTTTTT. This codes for CASSQQGLAGVKGNTGELFF.

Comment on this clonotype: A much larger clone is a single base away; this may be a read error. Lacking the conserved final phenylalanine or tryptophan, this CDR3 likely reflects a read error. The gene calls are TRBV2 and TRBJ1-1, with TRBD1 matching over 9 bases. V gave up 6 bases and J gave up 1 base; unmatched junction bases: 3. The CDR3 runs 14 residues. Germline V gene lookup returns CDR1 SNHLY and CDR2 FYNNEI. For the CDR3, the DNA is TGTGCCAGCAGGGAGACAGGGGGGAACACTGAAGCTTTCCTT. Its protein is CASRETGGNTEAFL.